This T cell receptor (beta chain) was sequenced for a study of shared clonotypes between healthy human individuals. Study details: Each donor had three CD4 naive, three CD4 memory, two CD8 naive and one CD8 memory plate. General study results and limits: Sharing of clonotypes among donors was expected to vary with sequencing depth. Even with large depth, rarefaction showed that sorted-subset sequencing was incomplete.

V was cut by 1 base and J by 6 bases, with 13 bases left in between. Germline assignment: CDR1 MGHRA and CDR2 YSYEKL. The CDR3 contains 14 residues. In the case of this clone: Its antigen is unknown.

Study processing details: ImmunoSEQ output lacked quality scores and full-length reads, limiting matched filtering. Libraries were prepared by immunoSEQ multiplex PCR; TCRdb keeps only in-frame clonotypes and omits some of them. The V and J calls and clone size come from that table; D and trimming were worked out from the DNA. Among about 2.5 million clones listed, about 90% were seen once. The specimen was naive CD4+ T cells from PBMCs. Subset reported: CD45RA+ positively selected. This chain joins TRBV4-1 and TRBJ2-7; D not resolved. This TCR derives from a man aged 18 to 30 in good health. Some clones in this sample may be carry-over from other donors' samples. CDR3: CASSQVGSFGEQYF. In DNA, the CDR3 is TGCGCCAGCAGCCAAGTTGGCTCTTTCGGCGAGCAGTACTTC.